This is a list of T cell receptor beta chains from one sample in a study of shared clonotypes between healthy human individuals. Produced via immunoSEQ multiplex PCR; TCRdb's table is partial and in-frame only. Counted here are about 680,000 clones, approximately 79% occurring once; the ten biggest clones make up approximately 1.6%. Sequenced sample: memory CD4+ T cells sorted from blood. These receptors came from a woman under 40 in good health. The CDR3 runs from the conserved cysteine through the conserved F or W. Fields, in order: V gene, J gene, D gene, clone size, CDR3 protein, CDR3 DNA. D genes are given only for firm matches. Clone size, where shown, is once, few, many, or a class for clones that have expanded.

TRBV11-2	TRBJ2-7	TRBD2	NA	CASRTTSGSGGRSEQYF	TGTGCCAGCAGGACAACTAGCGGGAGCGGGGGCCGGAGCGAGCAGTACTTC
TRBV28	TRBJ1-4	NA	NA	CASRTRGSGEKLFF	TGTGCCAGCAGAACCAGGGGTTCGGGTGAAAAACTGTTTTTT
TRBV5-1	TRBJ2-2	NA	once	CASREDRRIYTGELFF	TGCGCCAGCAGGGAGGACCGGAGAATTTACACCGGGGAGCTGTTTTTT
TRBV5-1	TRBJ2-1	NA	NA	CASSLQGLVYNEQFF	TGCGCCAGCAGCTTACAGGGTTTGGTGTACAATGAGCAGTTCTTC
TRBV28	TRBJ2-3	TRBD2	NA	CALSGLAGADTQYF	TGTGCGTTATCAGGACTAGCGGGAGCAGATACGCAGTATTTT
TRBV27	TRBJ2-2	NA	once	CASSLVRTNTGELFF	TGTGCCAGCAGTTTGGTCCGGACTAACACCGGGGAGCTGTTTTTT
TRBV19	TRBJ2-1	NA	NA	CASSRQGTRGDEQFF	TGTGCCAGTAGTAGACAGGGCACCCGCGGGGATGAGCAGTTCTTC
TRBV7-9	TRBJ1-2	NA	once	CASSLAGTRANYGYTF	TGTGCCAGCAGCTTGGCAGGGACGAGAGCTAACTATGGCTACACCTTC
TRBV27	TRBJ2-3	NA	NA	CASSSRDLSTDTQYF	TGTGCCAGCAGTTCTAGGGACCTTAGCACAGATACGCAGTATTTT
TRBV21-1	TRBJ1-1	NA	NA	CANQGAGEAFF	TGTGCCAACCAGGGGGCAGGGGAAGCTTTCTTT
TRBV21-1	TRBJ1-1	NA	NA	CARRLTRGDRTEAFF	TGTGCCAGGAGACTCACCAGGGGCGACCGCACTGAAGCTTTCTTT
TRBV5-4	TRBJ2-1	NA	NA	CASSLGVSPNNEQFF	TGTGCCAGCAGCTTGGGAGTCTCTCCTAACAATGAGCAGTTCTTC
TRBV4-1	TRBJ2-7	NA	NA	CASSQVGRTGRSEQYF	TGCGCCAGCAGCCAAGTCGGACGAACAGGGCGTTCCGAGCAGTACTTC
TRBV7-9	TRBJ2-1	NA	NA	CASSLVWTSQVGNEQFF	TGTGCCAGCAGCTTAGTCTGGACAAGTCAGGTAGGCAATGAGCAGTTCTTC
TRBV11-2	TRBJ2-7	NA	NA	CASSLDRVRGEQYF	TGTGCCAGCAGCTTAGATAGGGTCCGGGGCGAGCAGTACTTC
TRBV7-6	TRBJ2-7	NA	NA	CASSLAVGITYEQYF	TGTGCCAGCAGCTTAGCAGTCGGGATCACCTACGAGCAGTACTTC
TRBV6-5	TRBJ1-2	NA	NA	CASSKTGVNYGYTF	TGTGCCAGCAGTAAGACAGGCGTAAACTATGGCTACACCTTC
TRBV2	TRBJ2-7	NA	NA	CASSPGGTLAYEQYF	TGTGCCAGCAGTCCTGGCGGGACTTTGGCCTACGAGCAGTACTTC
TRBV28	TRBJ1-1	NA	NA	CASRFNTEAFF	TGTGCCAGCAGATTCAACACTGAAGCTTTCTTT